The sample holds many counts of the clone carrying this T cell receptor beta chain. Its target is not known. Isolating PBMCs gave at least 6 million of these cells per sample. V trimming: 6 bases; J trimming: 2 bases; junction bases outside the gene matches: 7. CDR3 length equals 15 residues. CDR1 MNHEY and CDR2 SVGEGT come from the germline V gene. The sample originates from a study of blood T cells in healthy people across ages. Findings and caveats of the study: The authors considered diversity estimates from one million T cells to be underestimates.

PCR was performed a second time for roughly 6 to 12 cycles using a sample-barcoded 5' primer and a J-beta primer mix. In TCRdb, the 5' RACE reads were re-called with MiXCR into one record per CDR3 protein. Of hundreds of thousands of distinct CDR3 sequences listed, around a fifth are singletons. This sequence was found in a man in his sixties or seventies in good health. Input material: blood. The chain carries TRBV6-2 or TRBV6-3 and TRBJ2-5; 9 bases align to TRBD1. The CDR3 region is CASRRDRVGQETQYF. In DNA form, the CDR3 reads TGTGCCAGCAGAAGGGACAGGGTGGGGCAAGAGACCCAGTACTTC.